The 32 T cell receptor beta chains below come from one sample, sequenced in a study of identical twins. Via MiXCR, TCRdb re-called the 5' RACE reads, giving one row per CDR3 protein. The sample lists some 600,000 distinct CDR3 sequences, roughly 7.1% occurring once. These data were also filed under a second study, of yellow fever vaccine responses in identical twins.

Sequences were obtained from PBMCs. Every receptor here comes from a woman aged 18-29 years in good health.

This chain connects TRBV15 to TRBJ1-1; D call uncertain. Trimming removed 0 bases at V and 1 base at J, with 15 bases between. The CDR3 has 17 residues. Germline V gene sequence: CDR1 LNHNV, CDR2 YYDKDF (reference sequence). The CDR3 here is CATSRDWGIKENTEAFF. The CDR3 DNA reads TGTGCCACCAGCAGAGATTGGGGAATTAAGGAGAACACTGAAGCTTTCTTT.

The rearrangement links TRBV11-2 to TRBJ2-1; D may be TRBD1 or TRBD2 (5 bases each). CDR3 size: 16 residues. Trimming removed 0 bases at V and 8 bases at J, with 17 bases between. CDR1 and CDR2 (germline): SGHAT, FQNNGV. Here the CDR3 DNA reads TGTGCCAGCAGCTTAGAAATCCGGGACCTTCAGGATGAGCAGTTCTTC. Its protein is CASSLEIRDLQDEQFF.

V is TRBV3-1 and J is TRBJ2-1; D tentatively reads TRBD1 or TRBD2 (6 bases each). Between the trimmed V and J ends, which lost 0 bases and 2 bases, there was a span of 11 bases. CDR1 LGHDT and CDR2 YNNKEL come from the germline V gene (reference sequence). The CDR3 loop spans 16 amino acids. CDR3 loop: CASSQDWGATYNEQFF. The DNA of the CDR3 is TGTGCCAGCAGCCAAGATTGGGGGGCTACCTACAATGAGCAGTTCTTC.

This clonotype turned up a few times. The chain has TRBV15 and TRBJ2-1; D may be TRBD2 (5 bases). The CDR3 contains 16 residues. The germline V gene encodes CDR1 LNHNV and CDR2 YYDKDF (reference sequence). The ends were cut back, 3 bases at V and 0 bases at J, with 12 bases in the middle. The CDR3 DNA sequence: TGTGCCACCAGCAGGAGGGTATGGAGCTCCTACAATGAGCAGTTCTTC. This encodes CATSRRVWSSYNEQFF.

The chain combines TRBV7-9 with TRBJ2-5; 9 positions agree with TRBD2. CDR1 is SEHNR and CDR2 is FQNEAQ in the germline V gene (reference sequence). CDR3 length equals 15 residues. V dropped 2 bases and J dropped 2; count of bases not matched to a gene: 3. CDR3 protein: CASSLWLAGQETQYF. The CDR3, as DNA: TGTGCCAGCAGCTTATGGCTAGCGGGGCAAGAGACCCAGTACTTC.

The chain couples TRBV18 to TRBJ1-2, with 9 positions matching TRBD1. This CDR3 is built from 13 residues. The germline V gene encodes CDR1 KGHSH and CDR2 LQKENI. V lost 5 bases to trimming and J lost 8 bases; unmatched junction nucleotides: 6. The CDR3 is CASSGDRAGGYTF. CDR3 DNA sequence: TGTGCCAGCTCAGGGGACAGGGCTGGAGGCTACACCTTC.

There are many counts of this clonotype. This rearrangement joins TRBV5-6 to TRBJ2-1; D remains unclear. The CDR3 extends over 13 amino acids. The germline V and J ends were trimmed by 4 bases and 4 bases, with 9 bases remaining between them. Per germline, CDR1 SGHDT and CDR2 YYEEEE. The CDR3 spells CASSILGYNEQFF. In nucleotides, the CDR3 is TGTGCCAGCAGCATTCTCGGGTACAATGAGCAGTTCTTC.

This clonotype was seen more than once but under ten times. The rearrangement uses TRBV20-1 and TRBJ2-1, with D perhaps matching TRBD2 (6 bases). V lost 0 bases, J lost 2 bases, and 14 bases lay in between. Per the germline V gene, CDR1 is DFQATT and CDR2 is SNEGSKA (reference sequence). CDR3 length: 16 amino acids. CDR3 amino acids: CSARDRRLVTYNEQFF. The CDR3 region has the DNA TGCAGTGCTAGAGATCGCAGACTAGTGACCTACAATGAGCAGTTCTTC.

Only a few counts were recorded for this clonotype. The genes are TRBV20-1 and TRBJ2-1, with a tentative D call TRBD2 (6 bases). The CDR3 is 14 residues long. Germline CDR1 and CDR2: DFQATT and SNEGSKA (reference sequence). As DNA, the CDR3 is TGCGGAGGGCTACGACCGCCCCCTTTCAATGAGCAGTTCTTC. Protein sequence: CGGLRPPPFNEQFF.

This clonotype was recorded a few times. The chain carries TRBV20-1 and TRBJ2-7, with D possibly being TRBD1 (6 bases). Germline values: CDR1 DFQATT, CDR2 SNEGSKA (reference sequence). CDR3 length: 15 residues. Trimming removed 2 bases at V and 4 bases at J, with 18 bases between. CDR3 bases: TGCAGTGCTAGACGCCCGGACCAAGGGGGTTACGAGCAGTACGTC. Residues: CSARRPDQGGYEQYV.

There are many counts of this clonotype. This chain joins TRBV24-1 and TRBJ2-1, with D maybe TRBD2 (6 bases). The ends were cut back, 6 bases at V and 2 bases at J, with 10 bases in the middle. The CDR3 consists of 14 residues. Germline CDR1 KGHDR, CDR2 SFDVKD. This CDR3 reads CATSPGTPYNEQFF. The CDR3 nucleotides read TGTGCCACCAGTCCCGGGACTCCCTACAATGAGCAGTTCTTC.

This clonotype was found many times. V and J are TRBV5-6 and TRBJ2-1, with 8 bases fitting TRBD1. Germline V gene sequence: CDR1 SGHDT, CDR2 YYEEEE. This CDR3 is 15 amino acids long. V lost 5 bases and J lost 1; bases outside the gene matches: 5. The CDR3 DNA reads TGTGCCAGCAGACGACAGGGGAGTTCCTACAATGAGCAGTTCTTC. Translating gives CASRRQGSSYNEQFF. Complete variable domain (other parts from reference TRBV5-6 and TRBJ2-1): DAGVTQSPTHLIKTRGQQVTLRCSPKSGHDTVSWYQQALGQGPQFIFQYYEEEERQRGNFPDRFSGHQFPNYSSELNVNALLLGDSALYLCASRRQGSSYNEQFFGPGTRLTVL.

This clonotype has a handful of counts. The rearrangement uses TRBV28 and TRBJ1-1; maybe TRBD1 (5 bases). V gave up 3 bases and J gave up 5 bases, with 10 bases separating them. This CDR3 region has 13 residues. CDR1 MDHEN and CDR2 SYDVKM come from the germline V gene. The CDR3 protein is CASSLDEGTEAFF. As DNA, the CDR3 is TGTGCCAGCAGTTTGGATGAGGGGACTGAAGCTTTCTTT.

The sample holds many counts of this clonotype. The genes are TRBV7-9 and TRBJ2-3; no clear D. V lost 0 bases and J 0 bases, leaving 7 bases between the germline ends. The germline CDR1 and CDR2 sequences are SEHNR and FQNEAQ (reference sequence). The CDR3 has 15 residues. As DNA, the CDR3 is TGTGCCAGCAGCTTAGCCGAGCGTAGCACAGATACGCAGTATTTT. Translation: CASSLAERSTDTQYF.

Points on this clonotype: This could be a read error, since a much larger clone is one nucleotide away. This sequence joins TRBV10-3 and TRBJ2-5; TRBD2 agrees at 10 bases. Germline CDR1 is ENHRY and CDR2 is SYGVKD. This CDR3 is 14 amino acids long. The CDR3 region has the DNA TGTGCCACCAGTTCTAGCGGGGGCGGGAAGACCCAGTACTTC. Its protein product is CATSSSGGGKTQYF.

The CDR3 sequence is CASSRRGTPYNSPLHF. CDR3 sequence (DNA): TGTGCCAGCAGCCGGAGGGGGACCCCCTATAATTCACCCCTCCACTTT. V and J are TRBV5-6 and TRBJ1-6; D possibly corresponds to TRBD1 (6 bases). Deletions cut 4 bases from V and 2 bases from J, with 13 bases between. From germline, CDR1 is SGHDT and CDR2 YYEEEE. The CDR3 has 16 amino acids.

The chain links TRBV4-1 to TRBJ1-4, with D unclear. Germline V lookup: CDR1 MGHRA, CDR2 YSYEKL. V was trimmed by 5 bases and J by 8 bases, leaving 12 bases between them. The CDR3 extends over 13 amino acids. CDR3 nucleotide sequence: TGCGCCAGCAGCACCCGGTTGGGGGAAAAACTGTTTTTT. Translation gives CASSTRLGEKLFF.

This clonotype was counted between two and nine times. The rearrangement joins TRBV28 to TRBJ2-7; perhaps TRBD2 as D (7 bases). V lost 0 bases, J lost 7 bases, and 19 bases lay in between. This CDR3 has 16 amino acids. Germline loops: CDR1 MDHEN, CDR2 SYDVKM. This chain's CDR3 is CASSLWSPGGLGEQYF. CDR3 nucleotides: TGTGCCAGCAGTTTATGGTCGCCGGGGGGCTTGGGGGAGCAGTACTTC.

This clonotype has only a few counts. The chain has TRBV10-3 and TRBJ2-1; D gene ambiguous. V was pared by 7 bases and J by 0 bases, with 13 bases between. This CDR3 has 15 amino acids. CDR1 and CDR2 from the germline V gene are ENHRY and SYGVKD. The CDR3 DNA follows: TGTGCCATCAAGGCGGTCGGCGGCTCCTACAATGAGCAGTTCTTC. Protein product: CAIKAVGGSYNEQFF.

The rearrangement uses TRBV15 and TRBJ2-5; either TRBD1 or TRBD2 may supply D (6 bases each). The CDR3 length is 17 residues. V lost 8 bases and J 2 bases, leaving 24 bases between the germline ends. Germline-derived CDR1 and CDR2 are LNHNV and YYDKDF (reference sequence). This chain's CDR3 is CATAQTRGKRGQETQYF. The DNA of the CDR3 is TGTGCCACCGCGCAGACACGGGGGAAAAGGGGGCAAGAGACCCAGTACTTC.

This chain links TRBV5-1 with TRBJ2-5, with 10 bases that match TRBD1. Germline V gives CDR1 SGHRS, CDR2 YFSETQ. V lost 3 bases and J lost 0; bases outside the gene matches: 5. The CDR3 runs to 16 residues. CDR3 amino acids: CASSWRGQGHQETQYF. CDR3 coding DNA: TGCGCCAGCAGCTGGAGGGGACAGGGGCACCAAGAGACCCAGTACTTC.

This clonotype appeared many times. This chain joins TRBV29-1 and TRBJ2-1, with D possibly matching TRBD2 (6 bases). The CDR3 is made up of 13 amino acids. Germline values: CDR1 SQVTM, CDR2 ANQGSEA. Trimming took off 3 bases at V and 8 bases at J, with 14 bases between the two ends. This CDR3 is CSVEVGGGDEQFF. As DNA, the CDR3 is TGCAGCGTTGAGGTCGGGGGTGGCGATGAGCAGTTCTTC.

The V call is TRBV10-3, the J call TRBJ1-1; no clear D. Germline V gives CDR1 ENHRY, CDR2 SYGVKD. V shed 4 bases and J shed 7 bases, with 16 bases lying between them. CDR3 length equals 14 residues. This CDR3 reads CAISVRTQEGEAFF. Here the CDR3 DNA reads TGTGCCATCAGTGTCAGGACGCAGGAAGGTGAAGCTTTCTTT.

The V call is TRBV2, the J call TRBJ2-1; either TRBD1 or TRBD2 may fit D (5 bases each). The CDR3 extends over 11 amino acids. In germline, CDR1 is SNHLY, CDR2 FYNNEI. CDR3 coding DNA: TGTGGGGGGATATCCTACAATGAGCAGTTCTTC. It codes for CGGISYNEQFF.

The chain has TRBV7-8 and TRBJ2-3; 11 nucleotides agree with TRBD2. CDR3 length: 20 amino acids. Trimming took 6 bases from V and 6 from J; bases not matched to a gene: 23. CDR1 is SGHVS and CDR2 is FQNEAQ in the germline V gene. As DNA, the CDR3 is TGTGCCAGCAGTTTCTATCGGCCGACTAGCGGGATGCCCGACGGGGATACGCAGTATTTT. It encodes CASSFYRPTSGMPDGDTQYF. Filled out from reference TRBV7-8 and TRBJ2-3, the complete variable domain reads GAGVSQSPRYKVAKRGQDVALRCDPISGHVSLFWYQQALGQGPEFLTYFQNEAQLDKSGLPSDRFFAERPEGSVSTLKIQRTQQEDSAVYLCASSFYRPTSGMPDGDTQYFGPGTRLTVL.

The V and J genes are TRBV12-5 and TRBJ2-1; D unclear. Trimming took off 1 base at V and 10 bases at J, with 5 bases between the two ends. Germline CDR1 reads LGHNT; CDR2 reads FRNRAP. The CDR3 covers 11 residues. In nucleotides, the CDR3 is TGTGCTAGTGGTTTGGAGCGAGAGCAGTTCTTC. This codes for CASGLEREQFF.

DNA of the CDR3: TGTGCCAGCAGTGTACCGGGACAACCTTCACCCCTCCACTTT. It translates to CASSVPGQPSPLHF. V usage is TRBV6-1 and J usage is TRBJ1-6; D possibly corresponds to TRBD1 (6 bases). The germline CDR1 and CDR2 sequences are MNHNS and SASEGT. The germline V and J ends were trimmed by 4 bases and 9 bases, with 13 bases remaining between them. This CDR3 comprises 14 residues.

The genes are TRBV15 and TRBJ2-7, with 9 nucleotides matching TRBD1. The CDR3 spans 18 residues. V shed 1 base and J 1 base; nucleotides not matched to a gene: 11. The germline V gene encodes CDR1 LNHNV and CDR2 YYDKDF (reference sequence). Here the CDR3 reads CATSRGLTGTGSSYEQYF. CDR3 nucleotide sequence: TGTGCCACCAGCAGAGGACTCACCGGGACAGGGTCGTCCTACGAGCAGTACTTC.

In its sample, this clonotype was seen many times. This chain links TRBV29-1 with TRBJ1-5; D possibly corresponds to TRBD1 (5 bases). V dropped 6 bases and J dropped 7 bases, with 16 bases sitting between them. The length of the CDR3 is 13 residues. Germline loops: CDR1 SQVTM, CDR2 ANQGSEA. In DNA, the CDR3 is TGCAGCGTCGCAAGGGGTTTGGAACAGCCCCAGCATTTT. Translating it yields CSVARGLEQPQHF.

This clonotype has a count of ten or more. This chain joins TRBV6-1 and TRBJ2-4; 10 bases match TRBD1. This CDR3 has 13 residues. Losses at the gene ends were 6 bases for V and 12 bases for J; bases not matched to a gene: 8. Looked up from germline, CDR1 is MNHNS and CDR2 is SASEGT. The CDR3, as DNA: TGTGCCAGCAGCGCCGGGACAGGGGTGGGTCAGTACTTC. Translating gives CASSAGTGVGQYF.

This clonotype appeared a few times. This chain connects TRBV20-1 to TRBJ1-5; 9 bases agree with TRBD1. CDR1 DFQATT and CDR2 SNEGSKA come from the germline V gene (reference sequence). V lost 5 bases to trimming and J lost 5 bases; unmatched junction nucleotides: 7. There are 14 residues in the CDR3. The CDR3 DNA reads TGCAGTGCTGGGACAGGGTGGGAAGATCAGCCCCAGCATTTT. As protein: CSAGTGWEDQPQHF.

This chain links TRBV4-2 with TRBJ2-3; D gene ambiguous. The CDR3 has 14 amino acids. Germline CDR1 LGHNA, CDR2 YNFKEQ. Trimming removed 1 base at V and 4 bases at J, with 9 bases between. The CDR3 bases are TGTGCCAGCAGCCAAGGGGGTTCCGCAGATACGCAGTATTTT. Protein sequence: CASSQGGSADTQYF.